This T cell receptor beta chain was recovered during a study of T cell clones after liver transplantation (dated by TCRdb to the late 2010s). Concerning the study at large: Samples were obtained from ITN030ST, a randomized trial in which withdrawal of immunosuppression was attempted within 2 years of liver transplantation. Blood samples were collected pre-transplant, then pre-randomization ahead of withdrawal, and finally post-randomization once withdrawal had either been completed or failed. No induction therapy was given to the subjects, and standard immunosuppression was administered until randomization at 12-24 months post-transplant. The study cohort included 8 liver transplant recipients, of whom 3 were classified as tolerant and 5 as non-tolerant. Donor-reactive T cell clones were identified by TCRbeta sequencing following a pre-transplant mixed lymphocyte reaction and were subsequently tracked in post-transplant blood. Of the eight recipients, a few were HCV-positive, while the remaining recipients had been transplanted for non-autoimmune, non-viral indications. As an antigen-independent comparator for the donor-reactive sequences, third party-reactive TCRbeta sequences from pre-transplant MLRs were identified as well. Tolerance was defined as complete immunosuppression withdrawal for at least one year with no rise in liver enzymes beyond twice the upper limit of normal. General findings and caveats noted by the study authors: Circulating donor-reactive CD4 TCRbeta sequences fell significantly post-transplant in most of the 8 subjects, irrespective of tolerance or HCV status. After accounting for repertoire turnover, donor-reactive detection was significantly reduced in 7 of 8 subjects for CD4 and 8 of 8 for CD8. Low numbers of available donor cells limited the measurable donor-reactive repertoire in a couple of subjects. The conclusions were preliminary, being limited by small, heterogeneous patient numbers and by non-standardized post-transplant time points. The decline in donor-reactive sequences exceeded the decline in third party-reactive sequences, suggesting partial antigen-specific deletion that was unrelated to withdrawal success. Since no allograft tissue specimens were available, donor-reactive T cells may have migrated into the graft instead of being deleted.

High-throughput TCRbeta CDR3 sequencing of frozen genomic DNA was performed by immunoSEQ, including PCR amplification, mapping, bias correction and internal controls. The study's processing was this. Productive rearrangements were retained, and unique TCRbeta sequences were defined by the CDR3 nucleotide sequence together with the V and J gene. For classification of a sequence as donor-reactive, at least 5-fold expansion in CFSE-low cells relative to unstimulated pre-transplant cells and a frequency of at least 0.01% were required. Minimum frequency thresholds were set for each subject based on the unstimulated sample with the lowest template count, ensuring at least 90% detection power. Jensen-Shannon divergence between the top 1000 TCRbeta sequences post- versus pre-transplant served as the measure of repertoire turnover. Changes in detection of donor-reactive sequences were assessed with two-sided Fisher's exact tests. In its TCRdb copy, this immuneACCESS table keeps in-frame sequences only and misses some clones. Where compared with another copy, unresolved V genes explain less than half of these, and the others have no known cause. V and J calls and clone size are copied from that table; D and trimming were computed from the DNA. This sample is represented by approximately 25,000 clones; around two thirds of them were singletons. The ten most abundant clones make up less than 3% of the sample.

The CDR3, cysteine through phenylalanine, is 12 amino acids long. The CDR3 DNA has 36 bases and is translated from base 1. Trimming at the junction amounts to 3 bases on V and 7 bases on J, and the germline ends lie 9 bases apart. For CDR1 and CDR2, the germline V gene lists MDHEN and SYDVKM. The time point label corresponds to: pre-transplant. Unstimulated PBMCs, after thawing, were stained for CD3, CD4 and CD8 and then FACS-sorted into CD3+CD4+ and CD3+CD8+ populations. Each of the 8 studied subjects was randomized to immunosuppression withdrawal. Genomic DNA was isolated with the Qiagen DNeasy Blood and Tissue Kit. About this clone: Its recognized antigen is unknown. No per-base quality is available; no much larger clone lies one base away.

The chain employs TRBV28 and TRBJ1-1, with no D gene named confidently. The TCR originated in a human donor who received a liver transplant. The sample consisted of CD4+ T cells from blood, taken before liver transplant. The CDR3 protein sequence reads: CASSFSRFEAFF. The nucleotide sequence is TGTGCCAGCAGTTTCTCGAGGTTTGAAGCTTTCTTT.